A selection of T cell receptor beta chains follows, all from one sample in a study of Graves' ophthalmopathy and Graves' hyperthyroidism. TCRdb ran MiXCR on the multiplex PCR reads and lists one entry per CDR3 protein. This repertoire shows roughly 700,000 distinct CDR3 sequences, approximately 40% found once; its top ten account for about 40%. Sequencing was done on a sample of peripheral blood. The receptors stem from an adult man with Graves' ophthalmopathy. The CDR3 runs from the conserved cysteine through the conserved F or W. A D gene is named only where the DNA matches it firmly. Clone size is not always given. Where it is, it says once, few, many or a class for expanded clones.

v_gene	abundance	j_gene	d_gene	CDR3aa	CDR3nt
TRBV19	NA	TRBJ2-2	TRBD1	CASTDPGQGRTGELFF	TGTGCCAGTACCGACCCAGGACAGGGTAGAACCGGGGAGCTGTTTTTT
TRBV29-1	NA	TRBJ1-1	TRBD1	CSVVPSGGAFF	TGCAGCGTTGTTCCATCAGGGGGAGCTTTCTTT
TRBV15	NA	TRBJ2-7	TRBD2	CATSRDREGSGNEQYF	TGTGCCACCAGCAGAGATCGGGAGGGCTCGGGAAACGAGCAGTACTTC
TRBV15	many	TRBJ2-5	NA	CATSREGPETQYF	TGTGCCACCAGCAGAGAGGGGCCAGAGACCCAGTACTTC
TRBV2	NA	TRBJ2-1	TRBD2	CASSPRTSGYNEQFF	TGTGCCAGCAGTCCACGGACTAGCGGGTACAATGAGCAGTTCTTC
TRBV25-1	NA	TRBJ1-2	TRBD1	CARDRDYGYTF	TGTGCTAGAGACAGGGACTATGGCTACACCTTC
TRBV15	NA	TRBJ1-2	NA	CAASKERRYGYTF	TGTGCCGCCAGCAAAGAACGGCGATATGGCTACACCTTC
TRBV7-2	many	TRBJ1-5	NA	CASSLVGARETQHF	TGTGCCAGCAGCTTAGTCGGGGCCCGAGAGACCCAGCATTTT
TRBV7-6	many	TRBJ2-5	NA	CASSLSRYETQYF	TGTGCCAGCAGCTTATCACGGTACGAGACCCAGTACTTC
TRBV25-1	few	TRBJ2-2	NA	CASTRSGTGELFF	TGTGCCAGCACCAGGAGTGGCACCGGGGAGCTGTTTTTT
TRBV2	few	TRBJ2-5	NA	CASSREGETQYF	TGTGCCAGCTCGCGGGAAGGAGAGACCCAGTACTTC
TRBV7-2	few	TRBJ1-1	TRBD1	CASGMGQINTEAFF	TGTGCCAGCGGAATGGGACAGATCAACACTGAAGCTTTCTTT
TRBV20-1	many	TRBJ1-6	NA	CSASAQSHFHLHF	TGCAGTGCTAGTGCCCAGTCACATTTCCACCTCCACTTT
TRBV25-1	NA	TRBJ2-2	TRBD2	CASSYGHNPSGATGELFF	TGTGCCAGCAGTTACGGCCACAACCCTAGCGGGGCGACCGGGGAGCTGTTTTTT
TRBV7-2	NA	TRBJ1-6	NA	CASSLGSVGLDGNSPLHF	TGTGCCAGCAGCTTGGGGTCGGTGGGGCTGGACGGAAATTCACCCCTCCACTTT
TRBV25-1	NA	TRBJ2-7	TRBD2	CATTAGDAYEQYF	TGTGCCACCACAGCGGGAGATGCGTACGAGCAGTACTTC
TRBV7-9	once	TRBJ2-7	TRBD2	CASSRLAGTGGFYEQYF	TGTGCCAGCAGCCGACTAGCGGGGACAGGCGGGTTCTACGAGCAGTACTTC
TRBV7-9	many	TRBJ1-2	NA	CASGVVESSSYGYTF	TGTGCCAGCGGGGTGGTAGAGTCTTCCTCCTATGGCTACACCTTC
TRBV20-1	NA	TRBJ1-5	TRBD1	CSARFRDRDFQPQHF	TGCAGTGCTAGGTTTAGGGACAGGGACTTTCAGCCCCAGCATTTT
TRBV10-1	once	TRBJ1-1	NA	CASSEGTSGDTEAFF	TGCGCCAGCAGTGAAGGTACCTCAGGGGACACTGAAGCTTTCTTT
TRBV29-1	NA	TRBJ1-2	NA	CSADSVNYGYTF	TGCAGCGCGGACAGCGTTAATTATGGCTACACCTTC
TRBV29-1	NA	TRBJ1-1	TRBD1	CSVVQGPEAFF	TGCAGCGTTGTACAGGGGCCCGAGGCTTTCTTT
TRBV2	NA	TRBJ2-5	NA	CASSQEAQYF	TGTGCCAGCAGCCAAGAAGCCCAGTACTTC
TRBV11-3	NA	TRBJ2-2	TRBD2	CASSSRTSENTGELFF	TGTGCCAGCAGCTCGAGGACTAGCGAGAACACCGGGGAGCTGTTTTTT
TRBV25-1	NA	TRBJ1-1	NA	CAWSVKGDTEAFF	TGTGCCTGGAGTGTTAAGGGAGACACTGAAGCTTTCTTT
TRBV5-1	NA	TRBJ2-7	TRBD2	CASSFRGTSGRAFYEQYF	TGCGCCAGCAGCTTCAGGGGGACTAGCGGGAGGGCCTTCTACGAGCAGTACTTC
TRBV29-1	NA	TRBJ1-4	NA	CSVGSLEKLFF	TGCAGCGTGGGGTCTTTGGAAAAACTGTTTTTT
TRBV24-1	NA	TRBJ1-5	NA	CASSYRPGSHQPQHF	TGTGCCAGCAGTTATCGCCCAGGGTCTCACCAGCCCCAGCATTTT
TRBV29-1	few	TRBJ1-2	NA	CSARAQGTNYGYTF	TGCAGTGCCCGCGCACAGGGCACTAACTATGGCTACACCTTC
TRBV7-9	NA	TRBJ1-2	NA	CASSYFVYGYTF	TGTGCCAGCAGTTACTTCGTCTATGGCTACACCTTC
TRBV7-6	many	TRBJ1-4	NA	CASSLDGEKLFF	TGTGCCAGCAGCTTGGACGGTGAAAAACTGTTTTTT
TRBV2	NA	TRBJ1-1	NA	CASSEWVLGTEAFF	TGTGCCAGCAGTGAATGGGTATTGGGAACTGAAGCTTTCTTT
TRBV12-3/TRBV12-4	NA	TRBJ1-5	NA	CASRSNLGLYSNQPQHF	TGTGCCAGCAGATCTAACTTGGGCCTTTATAGCAATCAGCCCCAGCATTTT
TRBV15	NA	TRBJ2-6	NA	CATSRDPVANVLTF	TGTGCCACCAGCAGAGACCCCGTGGCCAACGTCCTGACTTTC
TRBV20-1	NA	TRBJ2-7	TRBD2	CSAPGLAGGAYEQYF	TGCAGTGCCCCGGGACTAGCGGGGGGGGCCTACGAGCAGTACTTC
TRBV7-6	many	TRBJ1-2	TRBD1	CASSPRDRVDGYTF	TGTGCCAGCAGCCCCCGGGACAGGGTAGATGGCTACACCTTC
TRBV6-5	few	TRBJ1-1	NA	CASSYMAENTEAFF	TGTGCCAGCAGTTACATGGCAGAGAACACTGAAGCTTTCTTT